This T cell receptor (beta chain) was found in a study of T cells after posttransplantation cyclophosphamide. Here immunoSEQ multiplex PCR was the method, and the copy in TCRdb shows in-frame clones only, minus some. The repertoire has tens of thousands of clones, none seen only once; the ten largest take approximately 7%. In this sample, this clone turned up a few times. The CDR3 has 17 residues. The germline CDR1 and CDR2 sequences are MDHEN and SYDVKM. The ends were cut back, 2 bases at V and 0 bases at J, with 14 bases in the middle. This TCR was recovered from a woman aged 60 to 75 in good health, CMV-negative, and a related stem cell transplant donor. The source material was PBMCs. V is TRBV28 and J is TRBJ1-3, with D perhaps TRBD1 (5 bases). The CDR3 sequence: CASSLPMGLLSGNTIYF. CDR3 in DNA: TGTGCCAGCAGTTTACCCATGGGACTGCTCTCTGGAAACACCATATATTTT. The variable domain in full, completed from reference TRBV28 and TRBJ1-3, reads DVKVTQSSRYLVKRTGEKVFLECVQDMDHENMFWYRQDPGLGLRLIYFSYDVKMKEKGDIPEGYSVSREKKERFSLILESASTNQTSMYLCASSLPMGLLSGNTIYFGEGSWLTVV.